The 6 T cell receptor beta chains in this list originate from one sample, sequenced in a study of blood T cell repertoires in COVID-19. Using immunoSEQ multiplex PCR, the repertoire was profiled, and TCRdb retains in-frame clones only, with some absent. The sample yields about 190,000 clones, around 85% seen once. Sequenced: peripheral blood. Source of these receptors: a woman aged 45 to 65 with acute or convalescent COVID-19.

The table lists this clone with a few counts. The CDR3 nucleotides are TGTGCCTGGACCCCAGGGATTGGAAACACCATATATTTT. Translation: CAWTPGIGNTIYF. The genes are TRBV30 and TRBJ1-3, with a weak D call TRBD1 (5 bases). The CDR3 is 13 amino acids. Germline lookup yields CDR1 GTSNPN and CDR2 SVGIG (reference sequence). Trimming pared 4 bases from V and 3 bases from J, leaving 10 bases between.

This clone has only a few counts. V usage is TRBV4-1 and J usage is TRBJ2-3; 13 positions agree with TRBD2. Germline CDR1 MGHRA, CDR2 YSYEKL. CDR3 length: 18 residues. V shed 0 bases and J 2 bases; nucleotides not matched to a gene: 5. The CDR3 sequence is CASSQDLTSGRSTDTQYF. The CDR3 nucleotides are TGCGCCAGCAGCCAAGATCTGACTAGCGGGAGGTCCACAGATACGCAGTATTTT.

This clone was observed once. The chain is built from TRBV5-1 and TRBJ2-3; 16 bases are a match to TRBD2. The CDR3 has 19 amino acids. The V segment lost 7 bases and the J segment 1 base; nucleotides outside the gene matches: 12. Germline CDR1 reads SGHRS; CDR2 reads YFSETQ. The CDR3 spells CASRDLGLAGGRGTDTQYF. DNA for the CDR3: TGCGCCAGCCGCGACTTGGGACTAGCGGGGGGGCGGGGCACAGATACGCAGTATTTT. Filled out from reference TRBV5-1 and TRBJ2-3, the complete variable domain reads KAGVTQTPRYLIKTRGQQVTLSCSPISGHRSVSWYQQTPGQGLQFLFEYFSETQRNKGNFPGRFSGRQFSNSRSEMNVSTLELGDSALYLCASRDLGLAGGRGTDTQYFGPGTRLTVL.

The chain carries TRBV18 and TRBJ2-3, with D possibly being TRBD2 (6 bases). The CDR3 contains 16 residues. CDR1 is KGHSH, CDR2 LQKENI, per germline. Deletions cut 0 bases from V and 2 bases from J, with 12 bases between. The CDR3 spells CASSPPSGGTTDTQYF. The CDR3, as DNA: TGTGCCAGCTCACCACCGTCCGGCGGGACCACAGATACGCAGTATTTT.

The J gene is TRBJ1-1, the V gene TRBV18; D gene uncertain. This CDR3 is built from 18 residues. V dropped 2 bases and J dropped 4 bases, with 23 bases sitting between them. Germline CDR1 is KGHSH and CDR2 is LQKENI. CDR3 nucleotide sequence: TGTGCCAGCTCACCAGCGGGCCTACTGGCGGGTGTGGGCACTGAAGCTTTCTTT. It yields the protein CASSPAGLLAGVGTEAFF.

The V call is TRBV5-1, the J call TRBJ1-6; D remains ambiguous. Per germline, CDR1 SGHRS and CDR2 YFSETQ. There are 17 residues in the CDR3. The V end lost 4 bases, the J end lost 2 bases, and 16 bases lay between the germline ends. The CDR3 coding sequence is TGCGCCAGCAGCGATAATCCGGAGGTCACCTATAATTCACCCCTCCACTTT. Its translation: CASSDNPEVTYNSPLHF.